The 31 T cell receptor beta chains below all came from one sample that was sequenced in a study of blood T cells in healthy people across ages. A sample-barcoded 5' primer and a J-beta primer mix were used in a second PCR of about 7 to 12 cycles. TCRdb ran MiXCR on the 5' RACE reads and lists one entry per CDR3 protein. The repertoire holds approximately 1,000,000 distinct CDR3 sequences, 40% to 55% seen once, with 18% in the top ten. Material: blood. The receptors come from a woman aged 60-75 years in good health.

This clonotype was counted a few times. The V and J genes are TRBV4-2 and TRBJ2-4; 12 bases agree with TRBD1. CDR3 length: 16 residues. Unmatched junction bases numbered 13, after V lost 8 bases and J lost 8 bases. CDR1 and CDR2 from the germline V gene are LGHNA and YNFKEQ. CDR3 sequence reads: CASRTRDRGHEDIQYF. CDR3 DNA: TGTGCCAGCCGGACCCGGGACAGGGGGCATGAGGACATTCAGTACTTC.

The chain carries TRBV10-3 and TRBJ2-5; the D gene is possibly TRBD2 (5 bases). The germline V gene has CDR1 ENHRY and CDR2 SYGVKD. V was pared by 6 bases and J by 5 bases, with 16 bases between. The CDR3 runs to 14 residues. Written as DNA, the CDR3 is TGTGCCATCAGAGGACTCCCGGAGGTGGAGACCCAGTACTTC. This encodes CAIRGLPEVETQYF.

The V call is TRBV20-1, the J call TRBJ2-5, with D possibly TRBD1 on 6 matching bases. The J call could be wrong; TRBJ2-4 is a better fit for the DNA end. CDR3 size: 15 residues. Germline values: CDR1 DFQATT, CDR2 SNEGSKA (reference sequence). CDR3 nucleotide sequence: TGCAGTGCTAGAGTGCCAGGGGCGCCTAAAAACATTCAGTACTTC. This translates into CSARVPGAPKNIQYF.

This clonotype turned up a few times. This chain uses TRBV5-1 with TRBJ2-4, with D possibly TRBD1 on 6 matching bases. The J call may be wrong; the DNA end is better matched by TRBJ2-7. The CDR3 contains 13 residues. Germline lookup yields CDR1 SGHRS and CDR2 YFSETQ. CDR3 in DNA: TGCGCCAGCAGCACGGACAGTTTCGACGAGCAGTACTTC. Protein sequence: CASSTDSFDEQYF.

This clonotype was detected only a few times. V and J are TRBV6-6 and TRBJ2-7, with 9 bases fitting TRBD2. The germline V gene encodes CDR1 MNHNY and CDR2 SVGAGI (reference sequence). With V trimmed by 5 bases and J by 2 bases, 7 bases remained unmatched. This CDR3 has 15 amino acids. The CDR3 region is CASSDYRTSAYEQYF. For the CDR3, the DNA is TGTGCCAGCAGTGACTACAGGACTAGCGCCTACGAGCAGTACTTC.

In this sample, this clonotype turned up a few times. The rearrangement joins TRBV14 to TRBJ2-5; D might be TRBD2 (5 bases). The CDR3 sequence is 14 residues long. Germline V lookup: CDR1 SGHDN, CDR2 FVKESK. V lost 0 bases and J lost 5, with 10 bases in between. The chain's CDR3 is CASSQDPTGETQYF. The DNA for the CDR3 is TGTGCCAGCAGCCAAGATCCGACGGGGGAGACCCAGTACTTC.

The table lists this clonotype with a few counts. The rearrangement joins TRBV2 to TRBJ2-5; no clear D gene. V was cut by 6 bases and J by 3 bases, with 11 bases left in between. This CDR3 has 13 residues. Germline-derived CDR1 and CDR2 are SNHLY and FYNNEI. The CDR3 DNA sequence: TGTGCCAGCAGGGCTAGAATTGAAGAGACCCAGTACTTC. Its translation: CASRARIEETQYF.

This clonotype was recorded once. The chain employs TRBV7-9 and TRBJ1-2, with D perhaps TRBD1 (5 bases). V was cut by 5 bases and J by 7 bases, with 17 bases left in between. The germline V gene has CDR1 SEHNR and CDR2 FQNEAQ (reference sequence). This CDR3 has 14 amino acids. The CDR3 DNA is TGTGCCAGCAGCCAGGGAGGATCCTCGGGTGGCTACACCTTC. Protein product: CASSQGGSSGGYTF.

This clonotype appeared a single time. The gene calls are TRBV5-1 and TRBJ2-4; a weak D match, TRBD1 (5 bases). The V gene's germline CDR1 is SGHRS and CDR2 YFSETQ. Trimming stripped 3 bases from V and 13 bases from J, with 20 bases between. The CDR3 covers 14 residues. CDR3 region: CASSWGLTREIQYF. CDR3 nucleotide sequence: TGCGCCAGCAGCTGGGGCCTAACGAGAGAGATCCAGTACTTC.

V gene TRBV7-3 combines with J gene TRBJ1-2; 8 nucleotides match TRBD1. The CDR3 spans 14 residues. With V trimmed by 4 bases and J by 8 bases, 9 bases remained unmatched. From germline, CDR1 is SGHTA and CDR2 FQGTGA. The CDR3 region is CASSSAGGSRGYTF. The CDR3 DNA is TGTGCCAGCAGCTCCGCAGGGGGCTCGCGGGGCTACACCTTC.

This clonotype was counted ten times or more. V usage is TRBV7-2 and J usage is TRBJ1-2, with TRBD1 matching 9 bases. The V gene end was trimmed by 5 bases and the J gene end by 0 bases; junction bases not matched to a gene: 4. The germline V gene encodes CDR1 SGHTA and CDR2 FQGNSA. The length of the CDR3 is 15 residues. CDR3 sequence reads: CASSDRGGTNYGYTF. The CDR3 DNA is TGTGCCAGCAGCGACAGGGGGGGAACTAACTATGGCTACACCTTC. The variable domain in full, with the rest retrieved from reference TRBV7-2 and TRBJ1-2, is GAGVSQSPSNKVTEKGKDVELRCDPISGHTALYWYRQSLGQGLEFLIYFQGNSAPDKSGLPSDRFSAERTGGSVSTLTIQRTQQEDSAVYLCASSDRGGTNYGYTFGSGTRLTVV.

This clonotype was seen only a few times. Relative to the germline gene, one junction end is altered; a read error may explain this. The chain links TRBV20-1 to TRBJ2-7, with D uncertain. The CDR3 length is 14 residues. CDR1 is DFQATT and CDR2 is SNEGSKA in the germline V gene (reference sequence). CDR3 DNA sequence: TGCAGTGCAAGAGACCTAGTTGTTTCCTACGAGCAGTACTTC. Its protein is CSARDLVVSYEQYF.

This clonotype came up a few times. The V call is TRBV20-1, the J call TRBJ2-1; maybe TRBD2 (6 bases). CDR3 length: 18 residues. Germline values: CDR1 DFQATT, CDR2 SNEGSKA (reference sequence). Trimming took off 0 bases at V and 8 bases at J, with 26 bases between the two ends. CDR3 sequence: CSARDPTPRAGRGHEQFF. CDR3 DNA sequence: TGCAGTGCTAGAGATCCGACGCCTAGGGCGGGGCGCGGGCATGAGCAGTTCTTC.

The CDR3 loop is CASSFISGSGSKTQYF. Here the CDR3 DNA reads TGTGCCAGCAGCTTTATTAGCGGGAGCGGGTCCAAGACCCAGTACTTC. This rearrangement joins TRBV11-2 to TRBJ2-7; 9 bases align to TRBD2. Near its end, the DNA agrees better with TRBJ2-5, so the J call may be wrong. The CDR3 totals 16 residues. The germline V gene encodes CDR1 SGHAT and CDR2 FQNNGV.

The CDR3 coding sequence is TGCGCCAGCAGTGAATCCAACAGGGGGGGATCCTACGAGCAGTACTTC. Its protein product is CASSESNRGGSYEQYF. This chain links TRBV10-1 with TRBJ2-7; the D gene is possibly TRBD1 (8 bases). CDR3 length: 16 amino acids. V dropped 3 bases and J dropped 1 base, with 16 bases sitting between them. Germline values: CDR1 WNHNN, CDR2 SYGVQD (reference sequence).

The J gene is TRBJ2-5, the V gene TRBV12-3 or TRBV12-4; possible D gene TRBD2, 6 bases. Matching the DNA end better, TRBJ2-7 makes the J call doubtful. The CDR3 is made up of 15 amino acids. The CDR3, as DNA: TGTGCCAGCAGCCCCCGGGGGAGTCCCACCTACGAGCAGTACTTC. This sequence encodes CASSPRGSPTYEQYF.

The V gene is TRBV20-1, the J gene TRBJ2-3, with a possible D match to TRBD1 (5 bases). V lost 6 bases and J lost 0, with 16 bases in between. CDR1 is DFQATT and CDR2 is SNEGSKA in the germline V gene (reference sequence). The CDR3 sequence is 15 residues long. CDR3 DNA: TGCAGTGCACTCAAGACAGATTCTAGCACAGATACGCAGTATTTT. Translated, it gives CSALKTDSSTDTQYF.

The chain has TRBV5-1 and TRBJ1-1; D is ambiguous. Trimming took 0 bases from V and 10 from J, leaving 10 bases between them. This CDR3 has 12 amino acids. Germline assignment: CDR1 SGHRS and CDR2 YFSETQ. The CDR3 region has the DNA TGCGCCAGCAGCTTGGAAGGCCGAGGAGCTTTCTTT. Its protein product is CASSLEGRGAFF.

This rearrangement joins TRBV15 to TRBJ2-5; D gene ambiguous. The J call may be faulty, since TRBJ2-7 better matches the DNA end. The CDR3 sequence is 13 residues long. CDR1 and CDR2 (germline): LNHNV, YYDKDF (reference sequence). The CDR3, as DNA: TGTGCCACCAGCCTTGGGCCTTTTTACGAGCAGTACTTC. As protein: CATSLGPFYEQYF.

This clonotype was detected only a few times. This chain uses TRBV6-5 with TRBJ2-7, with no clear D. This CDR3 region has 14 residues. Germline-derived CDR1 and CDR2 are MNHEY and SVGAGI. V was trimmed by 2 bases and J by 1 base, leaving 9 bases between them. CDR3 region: CASSYGNPSYEQYF. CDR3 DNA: TGTGCCAGCAGTTACGGCAACCCGTCCTACGAGCAGTACTTC.

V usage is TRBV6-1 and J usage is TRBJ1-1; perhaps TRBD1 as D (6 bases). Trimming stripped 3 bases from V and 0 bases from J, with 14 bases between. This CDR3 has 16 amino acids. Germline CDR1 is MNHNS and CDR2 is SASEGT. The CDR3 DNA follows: TGTGCCAGCAGTGAGAGCCGGGGGCGGATGAACACTGAAGCTTTCTTT. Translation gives CASSESRGRMNTEAFF.

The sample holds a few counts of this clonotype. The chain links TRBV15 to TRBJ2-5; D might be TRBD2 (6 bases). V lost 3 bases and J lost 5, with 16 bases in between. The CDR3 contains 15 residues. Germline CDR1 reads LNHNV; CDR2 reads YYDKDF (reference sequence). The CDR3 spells CATSRIRGVGETQYF. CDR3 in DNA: TGTGCCACCAGCAGGATTCGCGGGGTGGGTGAGACCCAGTACTTC. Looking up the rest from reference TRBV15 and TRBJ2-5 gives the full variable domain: DAMVIQNPRYQVTQFGKPVTLSCSQTLNHNVMYWYQQKSSQAPKLLFHYYDKDFNNEADTPDNFQSRRPNTSFCFLDIRSPGLGDTAMYLCATSRIRGVGETQYFGPGTRLLVL.

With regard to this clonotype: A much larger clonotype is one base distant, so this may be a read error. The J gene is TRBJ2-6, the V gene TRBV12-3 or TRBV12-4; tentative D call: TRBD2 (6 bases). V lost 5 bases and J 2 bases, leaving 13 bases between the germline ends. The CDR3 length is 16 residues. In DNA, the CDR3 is TGTGCCAGCAGTGACGGCGGGATACCTGGGGCCAACGTCCTGACTTTC. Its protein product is CASSDGGIPGANVLTF.

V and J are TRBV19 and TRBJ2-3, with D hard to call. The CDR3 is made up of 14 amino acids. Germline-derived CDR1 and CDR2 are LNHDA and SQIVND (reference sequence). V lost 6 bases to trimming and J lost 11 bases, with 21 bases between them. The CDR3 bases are TGTGCCAGTAGCCCCACCCGGGCCGTCGCTGAGCAGTATTTT. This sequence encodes CASSPTRAVAEQYF.

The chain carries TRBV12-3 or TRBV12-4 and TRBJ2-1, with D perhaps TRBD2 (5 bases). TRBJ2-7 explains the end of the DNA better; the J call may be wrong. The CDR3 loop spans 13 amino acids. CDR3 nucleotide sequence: TGTGCCAGCAGTTTGAGGGCGGCGCACGAGCAGTACTTC. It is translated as CASSLRAAHEQYF.

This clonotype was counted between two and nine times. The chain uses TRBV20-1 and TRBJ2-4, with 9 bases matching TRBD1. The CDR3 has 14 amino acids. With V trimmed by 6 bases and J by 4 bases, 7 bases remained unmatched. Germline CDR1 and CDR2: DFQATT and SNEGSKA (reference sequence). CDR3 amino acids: CSARGQGGKNIQYF. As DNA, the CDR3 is TGCAGTGCCAGGGGACAGGGAGGTAAAAACATTCAGTACTTC.

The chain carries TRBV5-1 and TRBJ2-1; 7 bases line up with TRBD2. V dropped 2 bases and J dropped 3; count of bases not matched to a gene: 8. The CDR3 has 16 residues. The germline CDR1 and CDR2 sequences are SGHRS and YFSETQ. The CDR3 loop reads CASSFRGGLNYNEQFF. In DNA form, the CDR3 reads TGCGCCAGCAGCTTCCGGGGAGGGTTGAACTACAATGAGCAGTTCTTC.

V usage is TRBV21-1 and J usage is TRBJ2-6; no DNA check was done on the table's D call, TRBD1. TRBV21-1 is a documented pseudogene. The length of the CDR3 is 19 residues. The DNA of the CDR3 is TGTGCCAGCAGCCCTTGTGGGGGCGGAGAAGGGTCTGGGGTCAACGTCCTGACTTTC. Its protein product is CASSPCGGGEGSGVNVLTF.

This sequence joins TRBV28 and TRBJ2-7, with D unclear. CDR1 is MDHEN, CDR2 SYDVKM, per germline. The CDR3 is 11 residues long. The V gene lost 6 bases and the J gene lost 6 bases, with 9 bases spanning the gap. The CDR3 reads CASSLLLEQYF. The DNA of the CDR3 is TGTGCCAGCAGCCTCCTGCTCGAGCAGTACTTC.

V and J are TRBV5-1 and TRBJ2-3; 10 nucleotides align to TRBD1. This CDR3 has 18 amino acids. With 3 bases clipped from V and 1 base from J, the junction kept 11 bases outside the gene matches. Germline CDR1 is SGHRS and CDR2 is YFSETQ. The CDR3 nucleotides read TGCGCCAGCAGCTCATCCTCCGGGACAGGGGCTCGCACAGATACGCAGTATTTT. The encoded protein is CASSSSSGTGARTDTQYF.

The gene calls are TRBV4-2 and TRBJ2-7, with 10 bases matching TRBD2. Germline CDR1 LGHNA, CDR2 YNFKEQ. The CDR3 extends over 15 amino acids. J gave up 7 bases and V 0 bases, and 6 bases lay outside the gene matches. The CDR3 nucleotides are TGTGCCAGCAGCCAAGAATCTAGCGGGAGTGATGAGCAGTACTTC. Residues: CASSQESSGSDEQYF.